One and the same sample provided the 14 T cell receptor beta chains below, sequenced in a study of T cells in pancreatic ductal adenocarcinoma. No neoadjuvant therapy was given to the selected pancreatic ductal adenocarcinoma patients before their surgery. The data were produced by immunoSEQ multiplex PCR, yet TCRdb's version contains in-frame clones alone and is incomplete. The sample consists of over 85,000 clones, around 96% of them appearing once. Sequenced input: PBMCs. Receptors originate from a human donor with pancreatic ductal adenocarcinoma.

V and J are TRBV19 and TRBJ2-1, with 11 bases lining up with TRBD1. CDR1 is LNHDA and CDR2 is SQIVND in the germline V gene (reference sequence). The CDR3 has 16 amino acids. V shed 4 bases, J shed 1 base, and the junction held 3 bases outside the gene matches. CDR3 region: CASSNGQGASYNEQFF. Here the CDR3 DNA reads TGTGCCAGTAGTAATGGACAGGGGGCTTCCTACAATGAGCAGTTCTTC.

V is TRBV15 and J is TRBJ2-3; 8 bases are shared with TRBD1. Germline CDR1 and CDR2: LNHNV and YYDKDF (reference sequence). The CDR3 runs to 16 residues. The ends lost 2 bases at V and 3 bases at J; junction bases unmatched: 7. CDR3 residues: CATSRFQGATTDTQYF. CDR3 sequence (DNA): TGTGCCACCAGCAGATTCCAGGGGGCCACAACAGATACGCAGTATTTT.

This chain uses TRBV5-1 with TRBJ2-7, with a possible D match to TRBD2 (6 bases). V was pared by 2 bases and J by 6 bases, with 15 bases between. CDR1 and CDR2 (germline): SGHRS, YFSETQ. CDR3 length: 14 amino acids. DNA of the CDR3: TGCGCCAGCAGCTTCTCTGGCCCGGAGGGCGAGCAGTACTTC. The encoded protein is CASSFSGPEGEQYF.

This sequence joins TRBV4-2 and TRBJ2-3; 7 nucleotides match TRBD2. V dropped 5 bases and J dropped 14; count of bases not matched to a gene: 7. Germline V lookup: CDR1 LGHNA, CDR2 YNFKEQ. This CDR3 is built from 11 residues. CDR3 DNA sequence: TGTGCCAGCAGCACGCGGGAGAGATTGTATTTT. It codes for CASSTRERLYF.

The V call is TRBV5-8, the J call TRBJ1-5; 7 nucleotides line up with TRBD1. The CDR3 sequence is 16 residues long. V lost 5 bases and J lost 0; bases outside the gene matches: 8. CDR1 SGHTS and CDR2 YDEGEE come from the germline V gene. DNA of the CDR3: TGTGCCAGCAGACGGGGACAGTTTAATAGCAATCAGCCCCAGCATTTT. Protein product: CASRRGQFNSNQPQHF.

V gene TRBV28 combines with J gene TRBJ2-4, with TRBD2 identical over 7 bases. This CDR3 region has 15 residues. Losses at the gene ends were 0 bases for V and 8 bases for J; bases not matched to a gene: 7. CDR1 and CDR2 (germline): MDHEN, SYDVKM. The CDR3 sequence: CASSLWGSGRDIQYF. CDR3 DNA sequence: TGTGCCAGCAGTTTATGGGGGTCAGGGAGGGACATTCAGTACTTC. Complete variable domain (other parts from reference TRBV28 and TRBJ2-4): DVKVTQSSRYLVKRTGEKVFLECVQDMDHENMFWYRQDPGLGLRLIYFSYDVKMKEKGDIPEGYSVSREKKERFSLILESASTNQTSMYLCASSLWGSGRDIQYFGAGTRLSVL.

V usage is TRBV29-1 and J usage is TRBJ2-7, with D perhaps matching TRBD2 (8 bases). Germline CDR1 and CDR2: SQVTM and ANQGSEA. V was clipped by 3 bases and J by 1 base, with 31 bases between them. This CDR3 is 20 amino acids long. The CDR3 bases are TGCAGCGTTGATTCCTTCTCGGGTAACAGGGGTGCGGGAGGTTCCTACGAGCAGTACTTC. Its protein is CSVDSFSGNRGAGGSYEQYF.

This chain joins TRBV20-1 and TRBJ1-1; 7 bases agree with TRBD1. The length of the CDR3 is 10 residues. Germline loops: CDR1 DFQATT, CDR2 SNEGSKA (reference sequence). V lost 5 bases and J lost 6; bases outside the gene matches: 0. CDR3 in amino acids: CSAGQAEAFF. DNA of the CDR3: TGCAGTGCTGGACAGGCTGAAGCTTTCTTT.

The chain links TRBV11-2 to TRBJ2-4; D ambiguous. The CDR3 sequence is 14 residues long. Trimming stripped 1 base from V and 5 bases from J, with 9 bases between. CDR1 and CDR2 (germline): SGHAT, FQNNGV. The DNA for the CDR3 is TGTGCCAGCAGCTTAGCCGGGTACGAAAACATTCAGTACTTC. Protein sequence: CASSLAGYENIQYF.

The chain is built from TRBV7-9 and TRBJ2-5; TRBD1 is a possible D gene (7 bases). Per the germline V gene, CDR1 is SEHNR and CDR2 is FQNEAQ (reference sequence). This CDR3 comprises 18 residues. The germline V and J ends were trimmed by 1 base and 4 bases, with 22 bases remaining between them. The CDR3 protein is CASSLGGAGGAPGETQYF. The DNA of the CDR3 is TGTGCCAGCAGCTTAGGGGGGGCAGGGGGAGCGCCTGGAGAGACCCAGTACTTC. Variable domain in full (rest from reference TRBV7-9 and TRBJ2-5): DTGVSQNPRHKITKRGQNVTFRCDPISEHNRLYWYRQTLGQGPEFLTYFQNEAQLEKSRLLSDRFSAERPKGSFSTLEIQRTEQGDSAMYLCASSLGGAGGAPGETQYFGPGTRLLVL.

As concerns this clone: The junction and the germline gene differ at one end; a read error may be behind it. The rearrangement uses TRBV11-2 and TRBJ2-7, with 7 bases aligning to TRBD1. CDR3 length equals 15 residues. In germline, CDR1 is SGHAT, CDR2 FQNNGV. This chain's CDR3 is CASSSTGTVISMRDF. For the CDR3, the DNA is TGTGCCAGCAGTTCCACCGGGACAGTCATATCCATGCGTGACTTC.

This clone was counted once. The V gene is TRBV7-3, the J gene TRBJ2-5; D is unresolved. Looked up from germline, CDR1 is SGHTA and CDR2 is FQGTGA. This CDR3 is 13 amino acids long. Trimming stripped 5 bases from V and 4 bases from J, with 11 bases between. CDR3 DNA: TGTGCCAGCAGCCCTCGGGTCCTAGAGACCCAGTACTTC. Translation: CASSPRVLETQYF.

The rearrangement links TRBV18 to TRBJ2-7, with D perhaps TRBD2 (6 bases). This CDR3 has 15 amino acids. The ends were cut back, 2 bases at V and 0 bases at J, with 11 bases in the middle. Germline loops: CDR1 KGHSH, CDR2 LQKENI. The CDR3 nucleotides are TGTGCCAGCTCACCAGGAGGGACGGTCTCCTACGAGCAGTACTTC. It specifies CASSPGGTVSYEQYF.

The CDR3 sequence: CSAQYGYTF. The CDR3 DNA is TGCAGTGCTCAATATGGCTACACCTTC. The V gene is TRBV20-1, the J gene TRBJ1-2; D is unclear. Trimming pared 5 bases from V and 5 bases from J, leaving 3 bases between. CDR3 length: 9 amino acids. CDR1 and CDR2 (germline): DFQATT, SNEGSKA (reference sequence).